This TCR beta chain was sequenced during a study of T cell responses to AZD1222 COVID-19 vaccine. V was trimmed by 0 bases and J by 1 base, leaving 6 bases between them. This CDR3 is built from 13 residues. The germline V gene has CDR1 GTSNPN and CDR2 SVGIG (reference sequence). This clone appeared a single time. The data were produced by immunoSEQ multiplex PCR, yet TCRdb's version contains in-frame clones alone and is incomplete. The profile shows about 110,000 clones, about 90% of them singletons. The clonotype comes from an adult in good health. Sequencing used peripheral blood, obtained on day 0 of AZD1222 vaccination. This chain joins TRBV30 and TRBJ1-2; D unclear. CDR3 nucleotide sequence: TGTGCCTGGAGTGTAAGGGTTAACTATGGCTACACCTTC. Translation: CAWSVRVNYGYTF.